A single sample is the source of the 12 T cell receptor beta chains below, sequenced in a study of T-cell reconstitution after alpha-beta-depleted transplantation in children. Unique molecular identifiers featured in how the TCRbeta library was prepared. TCRdb called the PCR reads again in MiXCR, with one record for every CDR3 protein. The sample consists of hundreds of thousands of distinct CDR3 sequences, approximately 15% of them appearing once. The source material was PBMCs from the stem cell graft donor, sampled from the stem cell graft. The receptor set was obtained from a human donor who donated a stem cell graft to a child with acute myeloid leukemia.

This clonotype was detected a few times. The chain combines TRBV5-1 with TRBJ2-7; 8 bases line up with TRBD2. The CDR3 contains 13 residues. After removal of 6 bases from V and 5 bases from J, the junction contained 7 bases not matched to a gene. CDR1 and CDR2 (germline): SGHRS, YFSETQ. As DNA, the CDR3 is TGCGCCAGCACCATACGCGGGGGGAACGAGCAGTACTTC. Protein sequence: CASTIRGGNEQYF. The whole variable domain, filled in from reference TRBV5-1 and TRBJ2-7, reads KAGVTQTPRYLIKTRGQQVTLSCSPISGHRSVSWYQQTPGQGLQFLFEYFSETQRNKGNFPGRFSGRQFSNSRSEMNVSTLELGDSALYLCASTIRGGNEQYFGPGTRLTVT.

The sample holds a few counts of this clonotype. This chain connects TRBV11-2 to TRBJ2-1; D may be TRBD2 (5 bases). The CDR3 has 15 amino acids. The germline gives CDR1 SGHAT, CDR2 FQNNGV. The germline V and J ends were trimmed by 5 bases and 4 bases, with 15 bases remaining between them. The CDR3 nucleotides are TGTGCCAGCAGCGAAACTAGGACCCCTTACAATGAGCAGTTCTTC. This sequence encodes CASSETRTPYNEQFF.

This chain uses TRBV24-1 with TRBJ2-5; D is unclear. This CDR3 is built from 17 residues. Trimming stripped 0 bases from V and 1 base from J, with 14 bases between. CDR1 and CDR2 (germline): KGHDR, SFDVKD. Here the CDR3 DNA reads TGTGCCACCAGTGATTTGCAGAACCCTGGGATCCAAGAGACCCAGTACTTC. As protein: CATSDLQNPGIQETQYF.

This clonotype showed up just a few times. This chain connects TRBV6-2 or TRBV6-3 to TRBJ1-5; the match to TRBD1 covers 7 bases. Germline CDR1 MNHEY, CDR2 SVGEGT. Germline trimming cut 6 bases from V and 6 bases from J; bases unmatched to any gene: 11. This CDR3 is built from 15 residues. The CDR3 reads CASRKSGGIAQPQHF. The CDR3 DNA sequence: TGTGCCAGCAGGAAATCAGGGGGTATTGCTCAGCCCCAGCATTTT.

The table lists this clonotype with a few counts. The chain combines TRBV5-1 with TRBJ1-6; D gene uncertain. V was shortened by 4 bases and J by 2 bases, with 13 bases between the two germline ends. The V gene's germline CDR1 is SGHRS and CDR2 YFSETQ. This CDR3 has 16 residues. CDR3 residues: CASSRRLDAYNSPLHF. The CDR3 DNA is TGCGCCAGCAGCCGCCGTCTTGACGCCTATAATTCACCCCTCCACTTT.

About this clonotype itself: The junction departs from the called germline gene at one end, perhaps through a read error. The chain couples TRBV7-9 to TRBJ1-2; D possibly corresponds to TRBD1 (6 bases). CDR1 and CDR2 from the germline V gene are SEHNR and FQNEAQ (reference sequence). The CDR3 spans 13 residues. The CDR3 DNA reads TGTGCCAGCAGCTTGTATACAGGGCTTGGCCACACCTTC. This sequence encodes CASSLYTGLGHTF.

This clonotype was observed many times. The chain joins TRBV20-1 to TRBJ2-5; D is ambiguous. V lost 2 bases, J lost 2 bases, and 9 bases lay in between. Germline-derived CDR1 and CDR2 are DFQATT and SNEGSKA (reference sequence). There are 13 residues in the CDR3. DNA for the CDR3: TGCAGTGCTAGATTGGGCGGTCAAGAGACCCAGTACTTC. Protein sequence: CSARLGGQETQYF.

V gene TRBV20-1 combines with J gene TRBJ2-1; TRBD1 might be the D (6 bases). The CDR3 is 12 amino acids. Trimming took off 6 bases at V and 10 bases at J, with 16 bases between the two ends. The germline CDR1 and CDR2 sequences are DFQATT and SNEGSKA (reference sequence). The CDR3 coding sequence is TGCAGTGCACCGGACAGAGGGGACGAGCAGTTCTTC. It yields the protein CSAPDRGDEQFF.

Many counts were recorded for this clonotype. The chain carries TRBV20-1 and TRBJ1-1; a possible D gene is TRBD1 (6 bases). With 3 bases removed from V and 0 bases from J, the gap between germline ends came to 11 bases. CDR1 is DFQATT and CDR2 is SNEGSKA in the germline V gene (reference sequence). This CDR3 is built from 14 residues. This CDR3 is CSARVDRLNTEAFF. The CDR3 DNA reads as TGCAGTGCTAGGGTAGACAGGTTGAACACTGAAGCTTTCTTT.

The chain carries TRBV20-1 and TRBJ1-1, with TRBD1 matching over 7 bases. Germline V lookup: CDR1 DFQATT, CDR2 SNEGSKA (reference sequence). V was clipped by 5 bases and J by 4 bases; unmatched bases: 10. This CDR3 has 14 amino acids. CDR3 DNA: TGCAGTGCTCCTCAGACAGGGAAGAGCACTGAAGCTTTCTTT. Translating gives CSAPQTGKSTEAFF.

The sample holds many counts of this clonotype. The chain has TRBV12-3 or TRBV12-4 and TRBJ1-1; tentative D call: TRBD1 (6 bases). This CDR3 is 14 amino acids long. V lost 8 bases and J 2 bases, leaving 15 bases between the germline ends. The CDR3 DNA reads TGTGCCAGCTCCCTGGGACACTCCAACACTGAAGCTTTCTTT. It translates to CASSLGHSNTEAFF.

This clonotype came up many times. The V gene is TRBV20-1, the J gene TRBJ1-4; 10 bases are shared with TRBD1. V lost 2 bases and J lost 7; bases outside the gene matches: 4. Germline V gene lookup returns CDR1 DFQATT and CDR2 SNEGSKA (reference sequence). This CDR3 has 14 residues. For the CDR3, the DNA is TGCAGTGCTAGACCGACAGGGGGCTCTGAAAAACTGTTTTTT. Translation: CSARPTGGSEKLFF.